This is a list of T cell receptor beta chains from one sample in a study of read filtering for tumor transcriptome and immune sequencing. TCRdb re-analysed the reads in MiXCR, keeping a single row per CDR3 protein. This sample has tens of thousands of distinct CDR3 sequences; under 20% occur once, and the top ten carry about 14%. The sequenced sample consisted of a population of CD138-negative cells sorted from bone marrow. These receptors originate from a donor at least 40 years old with multiple myeloma. The CDR3 runs from the conserved cysteine through the conserved F or W. A D gene is named only where the DNA matches it firmly. The listing skips clone size in some rows; elsewhere it reads once, few, many or a size class.

V,size,D,J,length,DNA,CDR3
TRBV28,few,-,TRBJ2-7,11,TGTGCCAGCAGTTTAAGCAGGGGGCAGTACTTC,CASSLSRGQYF
TRBV18,many,TRBD2,TRBJ2-1,16,TGTGCCAGCTCACCGTCAAGGACTAGCGGGACTAATGAGCAGTTCTTC,CASSPSRTSGTNEQFF
TRBV6-1,-,TRBD1,TRBJ2-1,15,TGTGCCAGGAGTAAAGGACAGGGGAACTACAATGAGCAGTTGTTC,CARSKGQGNYNEQLF
TRBV6-1,-,-,TRBJ2-6,15,TGCGCCAGCAATTCGAAGAATTCTGCGGCCAACGTCCTGACTTTC,CASNSKNSAANVLTF
TRBV3-1,many,-,TRBJ2-2,12,TGTGCCAGCAGTCTTACAGGCGGGGAGCTGTTTTTT,CASSLTGGELFF
TRBV27,many,TRBD2,TRBJ2-1,15,TGTGCCAGCAGTTTATCGGGCGGGAGCGGGAATGAGCAGTTCTTC,CASSLSGGSGNEQFF
TRBV5-8,many,-,TRBJ2-3,16,TGTGCCAGCAGCTTGGTTTCCCCTGAACACGCAGATACGCAGTATTTT,CASSLVSPEHADTQYF
TRBV20-1,once,TRBD2,TRBJ2-2,16,TGCGGTGCTAGCGGCACTAGCTGGACTTCGACCGGGGAGCTGTTTTTT,CGASGTSWTSTGELFF
TRBV11-2,once,-,TRBJ2-3,13,TGTGCCAGCAGCTTAGATCCGACAAATACGCAGTATTTT,CASSLDPTNTQYF
TRBV15,many,-,TRBJ1-1,13,TGTGCCACCAGCAGGGGAGATCTGGCTGAAGCTTTCTTT,CATSRGDLAEAFF
TRBV28,-,-,TRBJ2-3,14,TGTGCCAGCAGTTCCAATCTAAGCACAGATACGCAGTATTTT,CASSSNLSTDTQYF
TRBV20-1,many,-,TRBJ2-2,15,TGCAGTGCTAGGCCGGGTCCACATCGGGGCGGGGAGCTGTTTTTT,CSARPGPHRGGELFF
TRBV4-1,many,-,TRBJ2-1,19,TGCGCCAGCAGCCAAGACTCTACGCGCGCAGACAGCTCCTACAATGAGCAGTTCTTC,CASSQDSTRADSSYNEQFF
TRBV4-2,few,-,TRBJ2-7,14,TGTGCCAGCAGCCAAGAGCTAGCGACCTACGAGCAGTACTTC,CASSQELATYEQYF
TRBV10-3,many,-,TRBJ2-1,12,TGTGCCATCAGTGAGCAGGAGACTGAGCAGTTCTTC,CAISEQETEQFF
TRBV7-2,-,-,TRBJ2-7,14,TGTGCCAGCAGCTTAGCTGGGACAACCTACGAGCAGTACTTC,CASSLAGTTYEQYF
TRBV28,-,TRBD2,TRBJ2-7,14,TGTGCCAGCAGAGGGAGCGGGGGGGCCGGTGAGCAGTACTTC,CASRGSGGAGEQYF
TRBV6-5,-,-,TRBJ2-2,16,TGTGCCAGCGGGCGTAGCGGGTGGGGGGACACCAGGGAGCTGTTTTTT,CASGRSGWGDTRELFF
TRBV4-1,many,TRBD1,TRBJ2-4,20,TGCGCCAGCAGCCAAGATCGGGGGACAGGGGGTTTCTTAGCCAAAAACATTCAGTACTTC,CASSQDRGTGGFLAKNIQYF
TRBV7-8,many,-,TRBJ2-7,14,TGTGCCAGCAGCTCCGACAGGTACTCCTACGAGCAGTACTTC,CASSSDRYSYEQYF
TRBV7-8,-,-,TRBJ1-1,15,TGTGCCAGCAGCTCCCAGGGTTGGGGGTACACTGAAGCTTTCTTT,CASSSQGWGYTEAFF
TRBV4-1,many,-,TRBJ1-1,16,TGCGCCAGCAGCCAAGGCGGTGGAGGGCCAACCACTGAAGCTTTCTTT,CASSQGGGGPTTEAFF
TRBV10-3,many,TRBD1,TRBJ1-5,14,TGTGCCACTCGGCCGACAGGGGACATTCAGCCCCAGCATTTT,CATRPTGDIQPQHF
TRBV6-5,many,TRBD2,TRBJ2-3,17,TGTGCCAGCAGGAGATTACTGAACGGGAGGGTCGCAGATACGCAGTATTTT,CASRRLLNGRVADTQYF
TRBV29-1,many,-,TRBJ2-7,14,TGCAGCGTGGGGGGTCAGGGGGGCGGCTACGAGCAGTACTTC,CSVGGQGGGYEQYF
TRBV28,few,-,TRBJ2-2,13,TGTGCCAGCCAGTGGGCGAACACCGGGGAGCTGTTTTTT,CASQWANTGELFF
TRBV24-1,many,-,TRBJ2-5,16,TGTGCCACCAGTGATTCTGGAGTCCCGGGCTGGGGGACCCAGTACTTC,CATSDSGVPGWGTQYF
TRBV24-1,many,-,TRBJ2-1,15,TGTGCCACCAGTGATGGAGGGTCCCTTTACAATGAGCAGTTCTTC,CATSDGGSLYNEQFF
TRBV6-5,many,TRBD1,TRBJ2-7,15,TGTGCCAGCAGTTACCGGGACAGAGGGTCCTACGAGCAGTACTTC,CASSYRDRGSYEQYF
TRBV20-1,-,TRBD1,TRBJ1-6,15,TGCAGTGCGGGGGACAGGGGGCATAAGAATTCACCCCTCCACTTT,CSAGDRGHKNSPLHF
TRBV6-5,many,-,TRBJ2-6,11,TGTGCCAGCAGTTACGGGTCCGTCCTGACTTTC,CASSYGSVLTF
TRBV10-3,many,TRBD1,TRBJ2-5,12,TGTGCCGCGGGGACAGGGGAAGAGACCCAGTACTTC,CAAGTGEETQYF
TRBV18,few,-,TRBJ1-4,15,TGTGCCAGCTCACCATATTCGGGGGCGCTCGAAAAACTGTTTTTT,CASSPYSGALEKLFF
TRBV20-1,many,-,TRBJ2-1,22,TGCAGTGCTAGTACAACAGGGGAACCCACGCGGGGGGTCTGGAGCTCCTACAATGAGCAGTTCTTC,CSASTTGEPTRGVWSSYNEQFF
TRBV5-5,many,-,TRBJ2-3,15,TGTGCCAGCAGCTTCTTGGGGGGGCCCACAGATACGCAGTATTTT,CASSFLGGPTDTQYF
TRBV14,many,TRBD2,TRBJ2-3,18,TGTGCCAGCAGCCAAGATGCGGCGCGGGAGGGCCCTCGAGATACGCAGTATTTT,CASSQDAAREGPRDTQYF
TRBV11-1,many,TRBD2,TRBJ2-2,16,TGTGCCAGCAGCTTAGCCCTAGCGGGGAACACCGGGGAGCTGTTTTTT,CASSLALAGNTGELFF
TRBV7-3,few,-,TRBJ2-1,11,TGTGCCAGCGGTCGGGGCGGCGAGCAGTTCTTC,CASGRGGEQFF
TRBV5-1,many,-,TRBJ2-1,14,TGCGCCAGCAGCTCCAACACAGGGAACAATGAGCAGTTCTTC,CASSSNTGNNEQFF
TRBV7-3,many,TRBD1,TRBJ2-1,19,TGTGCCAGCAGCTTTCTCGCAATAGATTCCGGGACAGGGACCCTCAAGCAGTTCTTC,CASSFLAIDSGTGTLKQFF
TRBV20-1,-,-,TRBJ1-2,13,TGCAGTGCTAAGAGGAGGGCCCCCTATGGTTACACCTTC,CSAKRRAPYGYTF
TRBV28,many,-,TRBJ1-2,14,TGTGCCAGCAGTTTTCCGGGGGCAGTCTATGGCTACACCTTC,CASSFPGAVYGYTF
TRBV5-1,many,TRBD2,TRBJ2-7,15,TGCGCCAGCAGCTTCGTAGCGGGGGGGACCTACGAGCAGTACTTC,CASSFVAGGTYEQYF
TRBV15,many,-,TRBJ1-1,11,TGTGCCACCAGCGAGGGGGAAAAAGCTTTCTTT,CATSEGEKAFF
TRBV7-9,few,-,TRBJ1-4,15,TGTGCCAGCAGCTTATATGGCCAGGGGAATGAAAAACTGTTTTTT,CASSLYGQGNEKLFF
TRBV29-1,many,TRBD1,TRBJ1-5,14,TGCAGCGTCCGGACAGGGGGGAGCAATCAGCCCCAGCATTTT,CSVRTGGSNQPQHF
TRBV5-1,-,-,TRBJ2-1,14,TGCGCCAGCAGACCCGGACCGAAGAACAATGAGCAGTTCTTC,CASRPGPKNNEQFF
TRBV20-1,many,-,TRBJ1-4,13,TGCAGTGCTGGGGGAGGGGTAGGAGAAAAACTGTTTTTT,CSAGGGVGEKLFF
TRBV6-1,many,-,TRBJ1-5,14,TGTGCCAGCTCCACACAGGAGTACAATCAGCCCCAGCATTTT,CASSTQEYNQPQHF
TRBV29-1,many,-,TRBJ2-4,13,TGCAGCGTTGGGGCCCTGGCCAAAAACATTCAGTACTTC,CSVGALAKNIQYF
TRBV9,few,-,TRBJ1-4,16,TGTGCCAGCAGCGCAGATCAGGGCGGCAGGGCAGAAAAACTGTTTTTT,CASSADQGGRAEKLFF
TRBV11-2,many,TRBD2,TRBJ2-1,15,TGTGCCAGCAGCTTAGTAGGGACTAGTAATAGTGAGCAGTTCTTC,CASSLVGTSNSEQFF
TRBV20-1,many,TRBD2,TRBJ2-1,18,TGCAGTGCTAGAGATAGGGGGCTAGCGGGAGTTAGGAGGTATGAGCAGTTCTTC,CSARDRGLAGVRRYEQFF
TRBV28,many,-,TRBJ2-5,13,TGTGCCAGCAGTTTAACGGACACAGAGACCCAGTACTTC,CASSLTDTETQYF
TRBV24-1,many,-,TRBJ2-2,16,TGTGCCACCAGTGACCCGGGGGGCGCAAACACCGGGGAGCTGTTTTTT,CATSDPGGANTGELFF